The 14 T cell receptor beta chains reported below all come from one sample, sequenced in a study of blood T cell repertoires in COVID-19 (dated by TCRdb to 2018 to 2021). Library preparation was by the immunoSEQ multiplex PCR assay. In its TCRdb copy, this immuneACCESS table keeps in-frame sequences only and misses some clones. Where compared with another copy, unresolved V genes explain less than half of these, and the others have no known cause. The sample has approximately 200,000 clones on record, approximately 90% of them singletons. Less than 3.5% of the sample goes to the ten largest clones. The sample comprised peripheral blood. The receptors stem from a woman between 25 and 40 years old with active or convalescent COVID-19.

The chain uses TRBV2 and TRBJ2-1; D is unclear. The V end lost 6 bases, the J end lost 4 bases, and 19 bases lay between the germline ends. CDR3 size: 16 residues. Looked up from germline, CDR1 is SNHLY and CDR2 is FYNNEI. CDR3 DNA sequence: TGTGCCAGCAGAAGGAGCCAAAACCCGTCTTACAATGAGCAGTTCTTC. This codes for CASRRSQNPSYNEQFF.

The genes are TRBV30 and TRBJ1-1; D is ambiguous. The CDR3 is 12 amino acids. Trimming removed 5 bases at V and 4 bases at J, with 11 bases between. Germline loops: CDR1 GTSNPN, CDR2 SVGIG (reference sequence). The CDR3 loop is CAWATVRTEAFF. The DNA of the CDR3 is TGTGCCTGGGCCACTGTGCGCACTGAAGCTTTCTTT.

This sequence joins TRBV14 and TRBJ1-2, with a possible D match to TRBD1 (5 bases). Trimming took 1 base from V and 8 from J, leaving 8 bases between them. The CDR3 has 12 residues. Per germline, CDR1 SGHDN and CDR2 FVKESK. The CDR3 region has the DNA TGTGCCAGCAGCCAAGGAAAGGGGGGCTACACCTTC. This encodes CASSQGKGGYTF.

V usage is TRBV11-2 and J usage is TRBJ2-3; 14 bases line up with TRBD2. There are 17 residues in the CDR3. Losses at the gene ends were 5 bases for V and 2 bases for J; bases not matched to a gene: 6. Germline V gene data show CDR1 as SGHAT and CDR2 as FQNNGV. CDR3 protein: CASSMGLAGDVTDTQYF. The DNA of the CDR3 is TGTGCCAGCAGCATGGGACTAGCGGGAGATGTCACAGATACGCAGTATTTT.

V and J are TRBV14 and TRBJ1-2; D is possibly TRBD1 (6 bases). The germline gives CDR1 SGHDN, CDR2 FVKESK. The V end lost 4 bases, the J end lost 1 base, and 13 bases lay between the germline ends. The CDR3 covers 15 residues. This chain's CDR3 is CASSPAGVSNYGYTF. DNA of the CDR3: TGTGCCAGCAGCCCGGCAGGGGTCAGTAACTATGGCTACACCTTC.

This chain joins TRBV7-9 and TRBJ1-2, with unresolved D. Trimming shortened V by 1 base and J by 4 bases, and 10 bases separated the two germline ends. The length of the CDR3 is 14 residues. CDR1 and CDR2 (germline): SEHNR, FQNEAQ (reference sequence). Here the CDR3 reads CASSLDVLIYGYTF. The CDR3 DNA sequence: TGTGCCAGCAGCTTAGATGTTCTTATCTATGGCTACACCTTC. The full variable domain, with the rest looked up from reference TRBV7-9 and TRBJ1-2, is DTGVSQNPRHKITKRGQNVTFRCDPISEHNRLYWYRQTLGQGPEFLTYFQNEAQLEKSRLLSDRFSAERPKGSFSTLEIQRTEQGDSAMYLCASSLDVLIYGYTFGSGTRLTVV.

This chain connects TRBV6-5 to TRBJ1-1, with D maybe TRBD1 (6 bases). This CDR3 spans 13 amino acids. Per the germline V gene, CDR1 is MNHEY and CDR2 is SVGAGI. V gave up 7 bases and J gave up 1 base, with 10 bases separating them. CDR3 protein: CASTRGWNTEAFF. CDR3 nucleotides: TGTGCCAGCACCAGGGGTTGGAACACTGAAGCTTTCTTT.

V gene TRBV7-2 combines with J gene TRBJ2-1; the D gene is possibly TRBD2 (5 bases). Germline-derived CDR1 and CDR2 are SGHTA and FQGNSA. Trimming left V 6 bases short and J 0 bases short, with 12 bases between. This CDR3 is 15 amino acids long. This chain's CDR3 is CASSTRVSSYNEQFF. The CDR3 bases are TGTGCCAGCAGTACGCGGGTGAGCTCCTACAATGAGCAGTTCTTC.

The CDR3 region has the DNA TGTGCCAGCAGCTACGGTATGAACACTGAAGCTTTCTTT. Translation: CASSYGMNTEAFF. The chain carries TRBV2 and TRBJ1-1; D call uncertain. Trimming shortened V by 6 bases and J by 0 bases, and 8 bases separated the two germline ends. CDR1 and CDR2 from the germline V gene are SNHLY and FYNNEI. This CDR3 has 13 residues.

The CDR3 DNA is TGCGCCAGCAGTGAGTGGGGGGTATCGGTGAACACTGAAGCTTTCTTT. Encoded protein: CASSEWGVSVNTEAFF. V is TRBV10-2 and J is TRBJ1-1, with D tentatively TRBD1 (5 bases). The germline V and J ends were trimmed by 1 base and 0 bases, with 12 bases remaining between them. Germline CDR1 is WSHSY and CDR2 is SAAADI. This CDR3 comprises 16 residues.

This clone was counted between two and nine times. The CDR3 reads CASSQGLAGVSEQFF. In DNA form, the CDR3 reads TGTGCCAGCAGCCAAGGACTAGCGGGAGTGAGTGAGCAGTTCTTC. The chain links TRBV4-2 to TRBJ2-1, with 12 bases that match TRBD2. This CDR3 has 15 residues. Trimming took 1 base from V and 9 from J; bases not matched to a gene: 4. Germline V gene data show CDR1 as LGHNA and CDR2 as YNFKEQ.

V is TRBV28 and J is TRBJ2-1; TRBD2 matches 9 bases. Germline lookup yields CDR1 MDHEN and CDR2 SYDVKM. The CDR3 sequence is 16 residues long. With V trimmed by 4 bases and J by 9 bases, 13 bases remained unmatched. The CDR3 reads CASSSQGAGGRGEQFF. The CDR3 nucleotides read TGTGCCAGCAGTTCCCAAGGAGCGGGAGGACGGGGTGAGCAGTTCTTC.

The chain joins TRBV6-5 to TRBJ1-5; 7 nucleotides line up with TRBD1. V trimming: 7 bases; J trimming: 3 bases; junction bases outside the gene matches: 6. In germline, CDR1 is MNHEY, CDR2 SVGAGI. The CDR3 runs to 14 residues. CDR3 in amino acids: CASIPDRLNQPQHF. Here the CDR3 DNA reads TGTGCCAGCATTCCGGACAGGCTCAATCAGCCCCAGCATTTT.

The chain is built from TRBV25-1 and TRBJ1-1; a weak D match, TRBD1 (5 bases). Germline values: CDR1 MGHDK, CDR2 SYGVNS. V was cut by 2 bases and J by 3 bases, with 16 bases left in between. This CDR3 has 16 residues. CDR3 protein: CASSELGGDRDTEAFF. The CDR3 bases are TGTGCCAGCAGTGAACTGGGGGGTGACAGAGACACTGAAGCTTTCTTT.